The clone carrying this T cell receptor (beta chain) was counted a single time. Its antigen remains unidentified. The PCR had 60 Vbeta and 13 Jbeta primers. Some clones are missing from TCRdb's copy, which holds only in-frame ones; the method was immunoSEQ multiplex PCR. The table shows roughly 120,000 clones, with 65% to 80% occurring only once. This sample is drawn from a study of cytomegalovirus exposure and HLA in healthy donors. Study summary: As released early, the data held around 80 million unique TCRs from HLA-typed donors. General study findings and limits: Presence/absence analyses treated sequencing depth as roughly uniform across donors. The study put 150 or so TCR beta chains on its list as cytomegalovirus-associated. Most TCRs appeared rarely, but some public TCRs recurred in many donors.

The V gene's germline CDR1 is MDHEN and CDR2 SYDVKM. The CDR3 is 17 amino acids. The chain is built from TRBV28 and TRBJ2-5, with 8 positions matching TRBD1. The end of the DNA aligns better with TRBJ2-7, so the J call may be wrong. The TCR originated in a woman aged 40-49 years in good health and CMV-seropositive. The specimen was PBMCs. CDR3 sequence reads: CASSSPSGGASPYEQYF. As DNA, the CDR3 is TGTGCCAGCAGTTCCCCCTCAGGGGGCGCGTCCCCCTACGAGCAGTACTTC.